The present TCR beta chain was sequenced within a study of cytomegalovirus exposure and HLA in healthy donors. Study-wide results and caveats: HLA allele associations emerged for roughly 17,000 TCR beta sequences in a later analysis, at 0.05 false discovery rate. Using the classifier, cytomegalovirus status was reportedly diagnosed with high specificity and sensitivity.

At sampling all donors were nominally healthy, likely with unrecorded immune exposures. Researchers ran the PCR with 60 Vbeta and 13 Jbeta primers. Sequenced by immunoSEQ multiplex PCR; TCRdb stores in-frame clones only, minus some. The sample contains around 140,000 clones, about 75% of which appear only once. As regards this clone: The antigen is unknown.

The CDR3 has 13 residues. Trimming cost V 3 bases and J 4 bases; bases outside gene matches: 1. CDR1 and CDR2 from the germline V gene are SGHDT and YYEEEE. This chain joins TRBV5-6 and TRBJ1-3, with TRBD1 matching 7 bases. The origin of this receptor is a woman aged 35 to 49 in good health and CMV-seronegative. Source material: PBMCs. The CDR3 loop is CASSWGQGNTIYF. The CDR3 nucleotides are TGTGCCAGCAGCTGGGGACAGGGAAACACCATATATTTT. Supplemented by reference TRBV5-6 and TRBJ1-3, the full variable domain reads DAGVTQSPTHLIKTRGQQVTLRCSPKSGHDTVSWYQQALGQGPQFIFQYYEEEERQRGNFPDRFSGHQFPNYSSELNVNALLLGDSALYLCASSWGQGNTIYFGEGSWLTVV.